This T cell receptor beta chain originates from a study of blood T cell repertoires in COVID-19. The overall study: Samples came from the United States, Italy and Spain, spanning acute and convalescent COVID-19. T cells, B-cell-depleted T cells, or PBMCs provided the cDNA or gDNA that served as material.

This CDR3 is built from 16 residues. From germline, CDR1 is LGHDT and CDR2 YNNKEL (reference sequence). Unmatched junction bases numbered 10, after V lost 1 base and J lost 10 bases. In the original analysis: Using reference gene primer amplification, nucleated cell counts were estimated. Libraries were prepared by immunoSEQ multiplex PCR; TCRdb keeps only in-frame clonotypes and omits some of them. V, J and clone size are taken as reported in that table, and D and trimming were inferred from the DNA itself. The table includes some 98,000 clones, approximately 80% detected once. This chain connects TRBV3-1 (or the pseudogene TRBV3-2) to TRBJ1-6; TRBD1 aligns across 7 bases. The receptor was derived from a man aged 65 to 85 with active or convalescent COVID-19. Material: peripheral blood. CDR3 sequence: CASSQVPKGARSPLHF. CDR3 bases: TGTGCCAGCAGCCAAGTCCCGAAGGGGGCTCGATCACCCCTCCACTTT.